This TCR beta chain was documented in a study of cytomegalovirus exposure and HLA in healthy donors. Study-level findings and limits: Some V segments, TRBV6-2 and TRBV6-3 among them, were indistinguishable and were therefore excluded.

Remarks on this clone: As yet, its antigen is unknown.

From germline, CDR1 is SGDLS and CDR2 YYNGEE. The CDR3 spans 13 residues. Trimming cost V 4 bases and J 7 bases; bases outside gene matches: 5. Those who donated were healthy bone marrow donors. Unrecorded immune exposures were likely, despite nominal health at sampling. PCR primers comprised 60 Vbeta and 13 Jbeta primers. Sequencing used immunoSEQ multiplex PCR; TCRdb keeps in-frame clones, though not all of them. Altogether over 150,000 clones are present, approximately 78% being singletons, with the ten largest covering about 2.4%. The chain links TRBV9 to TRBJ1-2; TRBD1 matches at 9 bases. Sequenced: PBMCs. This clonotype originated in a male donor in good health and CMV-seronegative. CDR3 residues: CASSMGQGTGYTF. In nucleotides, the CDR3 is TGTGCCAGCAGCATGGGACAGGGTACTGGCTACACCTTC.